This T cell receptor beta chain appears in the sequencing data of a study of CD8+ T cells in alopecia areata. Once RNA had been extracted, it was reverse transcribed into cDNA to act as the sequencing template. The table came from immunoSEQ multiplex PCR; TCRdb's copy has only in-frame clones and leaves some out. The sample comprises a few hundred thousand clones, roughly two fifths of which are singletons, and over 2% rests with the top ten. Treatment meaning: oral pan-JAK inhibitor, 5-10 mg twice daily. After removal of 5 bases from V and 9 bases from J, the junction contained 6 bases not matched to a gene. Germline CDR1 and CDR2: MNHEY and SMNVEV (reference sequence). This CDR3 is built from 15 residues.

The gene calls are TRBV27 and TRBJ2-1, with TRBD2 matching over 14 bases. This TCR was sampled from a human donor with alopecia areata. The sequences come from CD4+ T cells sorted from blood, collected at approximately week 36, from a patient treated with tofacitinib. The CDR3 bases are TGTGCCAGCAGTCCGGGACTAGCGGGAGCGGGTGAGCAGTTCTTC. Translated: CASSPGLAGAGEQFF.